The sequence of this T cell receptor beta chain was determined in a study of T cells after posttransplantation cyclophosphamide. Findings of the study overall: Tissue-infiltrating T cells from skin or gut overlapped little with blood T cells. Donor CD8+ memory clones often dominated recipient blood repertoires at later times. Recipient CMV seropositivity and CMV reactivation strongly tracked TRB clonality.

The CDR3 is 13 amino acids. V gave up 3 bases and J gave up 4 bases, with 9 bases separating them. CDR1 is LNHDA and CDR2 is SQIVND in the germline V gene (reference sequence). A marrow graft followed busulfan-fludarabine conditioning, with cyclophosphamide on days +3 and +4. To note about this clone: Antigen specificity is unknown.

Clones were read by immunoSEQ multiplex PCR, and TCRdb kept only the in-frame ones, dropping some. The table includes 6,000 to 8,000 clones, about 80% detected once. V gene TRBV19 combines with J gene TRBJ2-5, with D possibly being TRBD1 (5 bases). The source was PBMCs, collected after allogeneic stem cell transplant with posttransplant cyclophosphamide. This TCR derives from a female patient between 50 and 60 years old who received an allogeneic stem cell transplant from a related donor, was CMV-positive, and had no GVHD. Among the T cells, some may be from the graft donor. Here the CDR3 reads CASSIKGRETQYF. CDR3 nucleotides: TGTGCCAGTAGTATTAAGGGGCGAGAGACCCAGTACTTC.